Given below is one TCR beta chain in context. What it binds is not known. This entry belongs to a study of cytomegalovirus exposure and HLA in healthy donors. Study background: Prior work identified 120 million or so unique TCR beta sequences in some 180 million T cells.

Germline CDR1 reads MDHEN; CDR2 reads SYDVKM. The V gene lost 5 bases and the J gene lost 2 bases, with 13 bases spanning the gap. The length of the CDR3 is 14 residues. The PCR ran on 60 Vbeta and 13 Jbeta primers. Clones were sequenced by immunoSEQ multiplex PCR, and TCRdb holds only the in-frame ones, with some missing. The data contain roughly 200,000 clones, nearly 80% of them singletons. Study-level results: In a later analysis, compared with equally common non-associated chains, HLA-associated beta chains were more expanded.

The V gene is TRBV28, the J gene TRBJ2-7, with a weak D call TRBD1 (6 bases). The clonotype was recovered from a female donor in good health and CMV-seronegative. Sample: PBMCs. CDR3 protein: CASSLGHATYEQYF. The CDR3 DNA is TGTGCCAGCAGTCTGGGACACGCGACCTACGAGCAGTACTTC.